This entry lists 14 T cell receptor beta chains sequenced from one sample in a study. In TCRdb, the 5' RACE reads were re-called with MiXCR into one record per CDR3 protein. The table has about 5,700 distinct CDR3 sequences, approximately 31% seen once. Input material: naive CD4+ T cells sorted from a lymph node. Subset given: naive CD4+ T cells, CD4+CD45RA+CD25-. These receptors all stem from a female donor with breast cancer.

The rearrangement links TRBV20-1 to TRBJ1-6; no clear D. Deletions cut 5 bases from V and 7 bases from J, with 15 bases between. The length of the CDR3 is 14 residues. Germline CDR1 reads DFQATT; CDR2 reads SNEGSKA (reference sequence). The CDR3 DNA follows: TGCAGTGCTTGTATTACAGATCAAAATTCACCCCTCCACTTT. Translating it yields CSACITDQNSPLHF.

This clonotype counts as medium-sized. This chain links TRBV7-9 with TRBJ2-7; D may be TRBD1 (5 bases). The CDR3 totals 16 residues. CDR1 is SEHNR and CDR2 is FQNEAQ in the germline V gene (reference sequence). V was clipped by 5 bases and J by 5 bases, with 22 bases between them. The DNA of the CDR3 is TGTGCCAGCAGCGCAATCTCTTTCAGGGTTTTGGACGAGCAGTACTTC. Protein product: CASSAISFRVLDEQYF.

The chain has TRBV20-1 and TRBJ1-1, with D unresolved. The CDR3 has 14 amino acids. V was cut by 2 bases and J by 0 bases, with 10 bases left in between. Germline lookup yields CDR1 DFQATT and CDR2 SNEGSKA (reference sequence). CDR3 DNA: TGCAGTGCTAGACCCGACGGGATGAACACTGAAGCTTTCTTT. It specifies CSARPDGMNTEAFF.

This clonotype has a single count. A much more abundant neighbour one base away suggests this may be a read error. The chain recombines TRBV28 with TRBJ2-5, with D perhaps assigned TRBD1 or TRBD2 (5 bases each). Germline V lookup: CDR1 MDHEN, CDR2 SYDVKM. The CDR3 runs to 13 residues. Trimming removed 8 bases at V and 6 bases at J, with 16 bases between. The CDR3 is CASGPTRGKTQYF. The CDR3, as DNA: TGTGCCAGCGGTCCCACGAGGGGAAAGACCCAGTACTTC.

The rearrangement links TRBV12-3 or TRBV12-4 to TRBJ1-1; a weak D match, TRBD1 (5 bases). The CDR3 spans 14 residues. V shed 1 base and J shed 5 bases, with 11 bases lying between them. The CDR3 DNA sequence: TGTGCCAGCAGTTTAGGGGGGGTGAGGACTGAAGCTTTCTTT. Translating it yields CASSLGGVRTEAFF.

The CDR3 sequence is CAISDRSVNQPQHF. The DNA for the CDR3 is TGTGCCATCAGTGACAGGTCGGTCAATCAGCCCCAGCATTTT. The genes are TRBV10-3 and TRBJ1-5; D uncertain. The ends were cut back, 3 bases at V and 3 bases at J, with 9 bases in the middle. Germline loops: CDR1 ENHRY, CDR2 SYGVKD. The CDR3 length is 14 residues.

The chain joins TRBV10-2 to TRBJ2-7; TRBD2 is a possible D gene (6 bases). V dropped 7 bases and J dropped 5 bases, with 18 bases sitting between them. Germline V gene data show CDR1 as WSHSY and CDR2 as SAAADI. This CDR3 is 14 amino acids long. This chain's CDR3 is CASTGYSSGDEQYF. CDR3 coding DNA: TGCGCCAGCACCGGCTACAGTTCGGGGGACGAGCAGTACTTC.

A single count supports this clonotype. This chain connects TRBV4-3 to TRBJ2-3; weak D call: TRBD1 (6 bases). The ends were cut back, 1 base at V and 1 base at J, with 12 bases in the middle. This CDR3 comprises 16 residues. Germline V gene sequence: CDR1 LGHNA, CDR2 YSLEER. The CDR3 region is CASSQGRDTRTDTQYF. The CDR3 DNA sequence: TGCGCCAGCAGCCAAGGCCGGGACACCCGCACAGATACGCAGTATTTT.

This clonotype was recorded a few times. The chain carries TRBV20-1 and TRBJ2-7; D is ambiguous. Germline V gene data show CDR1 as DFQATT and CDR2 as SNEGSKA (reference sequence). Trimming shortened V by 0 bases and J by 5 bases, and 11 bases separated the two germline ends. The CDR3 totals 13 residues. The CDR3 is CSARDPLSHEQYF. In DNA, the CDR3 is TGCAGTGCTAGAGATCCCCTAAGCCACGAGCAGTACTTC.

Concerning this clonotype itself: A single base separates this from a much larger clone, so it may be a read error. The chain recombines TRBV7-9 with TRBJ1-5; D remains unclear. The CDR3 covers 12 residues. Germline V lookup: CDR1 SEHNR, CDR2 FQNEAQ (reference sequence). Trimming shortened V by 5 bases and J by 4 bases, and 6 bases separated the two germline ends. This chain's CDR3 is CASSQLNQPQHF. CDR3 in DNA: TGTGCCAGCAGCCAACTAAATCAGCCCCAGCATTTT.

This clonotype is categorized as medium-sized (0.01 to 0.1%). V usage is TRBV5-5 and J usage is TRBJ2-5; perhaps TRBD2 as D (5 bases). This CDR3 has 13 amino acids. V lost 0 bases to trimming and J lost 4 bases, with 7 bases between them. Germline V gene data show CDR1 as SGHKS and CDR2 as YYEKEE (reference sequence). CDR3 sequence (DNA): TGTGCCAGCAGCTTGGACCGGGGAGAGACCCAGTACTTC. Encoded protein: CASSLDRGETQYF.

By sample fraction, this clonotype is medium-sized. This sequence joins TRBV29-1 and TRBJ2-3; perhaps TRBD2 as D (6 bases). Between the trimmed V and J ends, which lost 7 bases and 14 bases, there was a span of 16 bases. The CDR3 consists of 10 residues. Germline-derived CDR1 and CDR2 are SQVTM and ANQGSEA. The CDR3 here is CSGEEGSRYF. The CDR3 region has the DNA TGCAGCGGCGAGGAGGGATCTAGGTATTTT.

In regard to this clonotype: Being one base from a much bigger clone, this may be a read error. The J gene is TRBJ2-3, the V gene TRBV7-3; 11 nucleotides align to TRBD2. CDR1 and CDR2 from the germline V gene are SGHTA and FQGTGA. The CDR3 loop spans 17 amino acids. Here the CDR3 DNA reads TGTGCCTGCAGCTTAACGGTAGCGGGGGGGCCTGCAGATACGCAGTATTTT. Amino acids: CACSLTVAGGPADTQYF. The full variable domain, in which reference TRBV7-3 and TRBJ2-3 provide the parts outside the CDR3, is GAGVSQTPSNKVTEKGKYVELRCDPISGHTALYWYRQSLGQGPEFLIYFQGTGAADDSGLPNDRFFAVRPEGSVSTLKIQRTERGDSAVYLCACSLTVAGGPADTQYFGPGTRLTVL.

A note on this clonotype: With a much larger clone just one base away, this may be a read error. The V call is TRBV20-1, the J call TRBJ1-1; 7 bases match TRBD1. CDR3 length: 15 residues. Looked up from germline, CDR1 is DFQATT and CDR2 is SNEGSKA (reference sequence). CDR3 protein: CGIQPEGDSGTEAFF. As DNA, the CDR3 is TGCGGTATCCAACCGGAAGGGGACAGTGGAACTGAAGCTTTCTTT.